One and the same sample provided the 27 T cell receptor beta chains below, sequenced in a study of control samples from healthy donors and cancer patients. Libraries were prepared by immunoSEQ multiplex PCR; TCRdb keeps only in-frame clonotypes and omits some of them. In the table there are around 100,000 clones, around 90% of which are singletons. Sequencing input: blood. These receptors were taken from a woman aged 70 to 79 in good health.

The chain has TRBV4-1 and TRBJ2-3, with 9 bases aligning to TRBD1. The CDR3 totals 15 residues. V dropped 1 base and J dropped 1; count of bases not matched to a gene: 0. Germline loops: CDR1 MGHRA, CDR2 YSYEKL. The CDR3 region has the DNA TGCGCCAGCAGCCAAGGGACAGGGGGCACAGATACGCAGTATTTT. Its translation: CASSQGTGGTDTQYF.

The chain employs TRBV11-2 and TRBJ2-3; 10 nucleotides align to TRBD2. J was trimmed by 5 bases and V by 0 bases; bases with no gene match: 14. Germline V gives CDR1 SGHAT, CDR2 FQNNGV. The CDR3 is 19 amino acids. CDR3 in amino acids: CASSLDLRSLAGDVDTQYF. The CDR3 nucleotides are TGTGCCAGCAGCTTAGATCTCAGGAGTCTAGCGGGGGATGTAGATACGCAGTATTTT.

This chain links TRBV5-5 with TRBJ1-2, with a weak D call TRBD1 (5 bases). V lost 4 bases, J lost 0 bases, and 10 bases lay in between. CDR3 length: 14 amino acids. CDR1 is SGHKS and CDR2 is YYEKEE in the germline V gene (reference sequence). The CDR3 DNA sequence: TGTGCCAGCAGCGGGGGGACGGCTAACTATGGCTACACCTTC. Translation: CASSGGTANYGYTF.

The chain couples TRBV7-9 to TRBJ2-5; 14 nucleotides align to TRBD2. The CDR3 is 18 residues long. Trimming cost V 2 bases and J 3 bases; bases outside gene matches: 8. Germline CDR1 SEHNR, CDR2 FQNEAQ (reference sequence). The CDR3 spells CASSLSGLAGAREETQYF. CDR3 nucleotide sequence: TGTGCCAGCAGCTTATCGGGACTAGCGGGAGCTAGGGAAGAGACCCAGTACTTC.

The chain is built from TRBV3-1 (or the pseudogene TRBV3-2) and TRBJ2-5; D is possibly TRBD2 (6 bases). V lost 1 base to trimming and J lost 5 bases, with 14 bases between them. The length of the CDR3 is 15 residues. Looked up from germline, CDR1 is LGHDT and CDR2 is YNNKEL (reference sequence). The CDR3 DNA follows: TGTGCCAGCAGCCAAGGCGGGGCCCTAGGCGAGACCCAGTACTTC. This encodes CASSQGGALGETQYF.

J is TRBJ1-2 and V is TRBV19; possibly TRBD1 for D (5 bases). Germline lookup yields CDR1 LNHDA and CDR2 SQIVND (reference sequence). CDR3 size: 15 residues. V was clipped by 4 bases and J by 4 bases, with 16 bases between them. The CDR3 spells CASSTDILQAYGYTF. The CDR3 region has the DNA TGTGCCAGTAGTACAGACATACTACAGGCCTATGGCTACACCTTC. Full variable domain (remainder filled in from reference TRBV19 and TRBJ1-2): DGGITQSPKYLFRKEGQNVTLSCEQNLNHDAMYWYRQDPGQGLRLIYYSQIVNDFQKGDIAEGYSVSREKKESFPLTVTSAQKNPTAFYLCASSTDILQAYGYTFGSGTRLTVV.

As regards this clone: Other DNA sequences in this specimen translate into the identical CDR3. The chain joins TRBV3-1 (or the pseudogene TRBV3-2) to TRBJ2-7, with 9 bases matching TRBD1. Germline CDR1 reads LGHDT; CDR2 reads YNNKEL (reference sequence). The junction had 5 bases not matched to a gene; V was cut back by 4 bases and J by 4 bases. The CDR3 is made up of 14 amino acids. CDR3 amino acids: CASSPGQGTYEQYF. Written as DNA, the CDR3 is TGTGCCAGCAGCCCCGGACAGGGGACTTACGAGCAGTACTTC.

In DNA, the CDR3 is TGTGCCAGCAGCTTGAAAATCTCGAGGAACACTGAAGCTTTCTTT. This sequence encodes CASSLKISRNTEAFF. The gene calls are TRBV5-4 and TRBJ1-1; D is undetermined. The CDR3 length is 15 residues. V was trimmed by 1 base and J by 1 base, leaving 11 bases between them. CDR1 and CDR2 (germline): SGHNT, YYREEE (reference sequence).

The chain joins TRBV7-9 to TRBJ2-3, with D perhaps matching TRBD2 (6 bases). V dropped 4 bases and J dropped 1 base, with 15 bases sitting between them. The V gene's germline CDR1 is SEHNR and CDR2 FQNEAQ (reference sequence). The CDR3 length is 16 residues. CDR3 residues: CASSSRRGVGTDTQYF. The CDR3 DNA reads TGTGCCAGCAGCTCTAGGCGGGGAGTGGGCACAGATACGCAGTATTTT.

V gene TRBV10-3 combines with J gene TRBJ1-4; 7 bases are a match to TRBD1. After removal of 10 bases from V and 3 bases from J, the junction contained 5 bases not matched to a gene. CDR3 size: 13 residues. Germline V lookup: CDR1 ENHRY, CDR2 SYGVKD. CDR3 DNA sequence: TGTGCCACGACAGGGAACCCTAATGAAAAACTGTTTTTT. Translated, it gives CATTGNPNEKLFF.

V usage is TRBV7-2 and J usage is TRBJ2-2; D ambiguous. Germline-derived CDR1 and CDR2 are SGHTA and FQGNSA. With 3 bases removed from V and 1 base from J, the gap between germline ends came to 6 bases. The CDR3 runs 14 residues. The CDR3: CASSFDVNTGELFF. CDR3 coding DNA: TGTGCCAGCAGCTTTGACGTGAACACCGGGGAGCTGTTTTTT. The full variable domain, completed using reference TRBV7-2 and TRBJ2-2, is GAGVSQSPSNKVTEKGKDVELRCDPISGHTALYWYRQSLGQGLEFLIYFQGNSAPDKSGLPSDRFSAERTGGSVSTLTIQRTQQEDSAVYLCASSFDVNTGELFFGEGSRLTVL.

The chain employs TRBV10-3 and TRBJ1-5; D is undetermined. The CDR3 consists of 11 residues. Germline CDR1 and CDR2: ENHRY and SYGVKD. V lost 8 bases and J 4 bases, leaving 6 bases between the germline ends. CDR3 nucleotides: TGTGCCATCGGTAATAATCAGCCCCAGCATTTT. Translation: CAIGNNQPQHF.

V gene TRBV6-5 combines with J gene TRBJ1-1; the D is unclear. The germline V and J ends were trimmed by 2 bases and 2 bases, with 15 bases remaining between them. The CDR3 is made up of 16 amino acids. Germline values: CDR1 MNHEY, CDR2 SVGAGI. Here the CDR3 reads CASSYRTPAVNTEAFF. The CDR3, as DNA: TGTGCCAGCAGTTACAGGACCCCCGCGGTAAACACTGAAGCTTTCTTT.

The chain combines TRBV28 with TRBJ2-6, with unresolved D. V lost 5 bases, J lost 1 base, and 12 bases lay in between. Germline V gene data show CDR1 as MDHEN and CDR2 as SYDVKM. The CDR3 consists of 16 residues. CDR3 coding DNA: TGTGCCAGCAGTCTCCATAGGAATTCTGGGGCCAACGTCCTGACTTTC. Its protein is CASSLHRNSGANVLTF.

This clone has only one observation. The chain employs TRBV28 and TRBJ2-7; 11 nucleotides match TRBD2. J lost 7 bases, V lost 5 bases, and 7 bases had no gene match. Looked up from germline, CDR1 is MDHEN and CDR2 is SYDVKM. CDR3 length: 14 residues. The CDR3 loop reads CASSAPGTSGEQYF. In DNA, the CDR3 is TGTGCCAGCAGTGCCCCCGGGACTAGCGGTGAGCAGTACTTC.

With respect to this clone: This likely stems from a read error, as it lies one base from a far larger clone. The J gene is TRBJ1-1, the V gene TRBV14; D gene uncertain. V dropped 0 bases and J dropped 10 bases, with 9 bases sitting between them. Germline assignment: CDR1 SGHDN and CDR2 FVKESK. The CDR3 contains 12 residues. CDR3 sequence: CASSQDRRVAFF. CDR3 coding DNA: TGTGCCAGCAGCCAAGATCGACGTGTAGCTTTCTTT.

The chain combines TRBV5-6 with TRBJ1-1; 8 nucleotides align to TRBD1. CDR1 and CDR2 (germline): SGHDT, YYEEEE. The ends lost 1 base at V and 4 bases at J; junction bases unmatched: 6. This CDR3 is built from 15 residues. This chain's CDR3 is CASSLKTGAGTEAFF. The CDR3 nucleotides are TGTGCCAGCAGCTTGAAGACAGGGGCCGGCACTGAAGCTTTCTTT.

The V gene is TRBV11-2, the J gene TRBJ1-1; perhaps TRBD1 as D (6 bases). V dropped 1 base and J dropped 5 bases, with 23 bases sitting between them. This CDR3 has 18 amino acids. CDR1 and CDR2 (germline): SGHAT, FQNNGV. CDR3 protein: CASSLGRGRGDGWTEAFF. As DNA, the CDR3 is TGTGCCAGCAGCTTAGGAAGGGGCAGGGGAGATGGATGGACTGAAGCTTTCTTT.

J is TRBJ2-3 and V is TRBV6-1, with 10 bases identical to TRBD2. Trimming removed 1 base from V and 4 bases from J; junction bases left unmatched: 8. The germline CDR1 and CDR2 sequences are MNHNS and SASEGT. The CDR3 runs 17 residues. The CDR3 protein is CASSEGVAGGPPDTQYF. CDR3 sequence (DNA): TGTGCCAGCAGTGAAGGTGTAGCGGGGGGCCCCCCAGATACGCAGTATTTT.

The rearrangement links TRBV5-6 to TRBJ1-2; 7 positions match TRBD1. CDR3 length: 14 residues. V lost 3 bases to trimming and J lost 6 bases; unmatched junction nucleotides: 8. The germline CDR1 and CDR2 sequences are SGHDT and YYEEEE. The DNA for the CDR3 is TGTGCCAGCAGCTGGCGACAGGGTACGGATGGCTACACCTTC. Translated, it gives CASSWRQGTDGYTF.

The CDR3: CASRRSSLGYGYTF. CDR3 sequence (DNA): TGTGCCAGCAGACGTTCTTCTTTAGGCTATGGCTACACCTTC. The V and J genes are TRBV3-1 (or the pseudogene TRBV3-2) and TRBJ1-2; D not certain. CDR3 size: 14 residues. Per the germline V gene, CDR1 is LGHDT and CDR2 is YNNKEL (reference sequence). The germline V and J ends were trimmed by 6 bases and 4 bases, with 15 bases remaining between them.

The chain uses TRBV15 and TRBJ2-2; tentative D call: TRBD1 (6 bases). Germline V lookup: CDR1 LNHNV, CDR2 YYDKDF (reference sequence). The V gene lost 3 bases and the J gene lost 3 bases, with 8 bases spanning the gap. The CDR3 length is 14 residues. The chain's CDR3 is CATSSTGYTGELFF. The CDR3 coding sequence is TGTGCCACCAGCAGTACAGGGTACACCGGGGAGCTGTTTTTT. Full variable domain (remainder filled in from reference TRBV15 and TRBJ2-2): DAMVIQNPRYQVTQFGKPVTLSCSQTLNHNVMYWYQQKSSQAPKLLFHYYDKDFNNEADTPDNFQSRRPNTSFCFLDIRSPGLGDTAMYLCATSSTGYTGELFFGEGSRLTVL.

This clone is a singleton in its sample. This chain connects TRBV6-5 to TRBJ1-2; D uncertain. Germline V gene sequence: CDR1 MNHEY, CDR2 SVGAGI. This CDR3 spans 13 amino acids. The V gene lost 6 bases and the J gene lost 8 bases, with 16 bases spanning the gap. The CDR3 bases are TGTGCCAGCAGGGCTTCTGACACGAGAGGCTACACCTTC. Residues: CASRASDTRGYTF.

The J gene is TRBJ2-2, the V gene TRBV7-8; TRBD2 aligns across 9 bases. The V gene's germline CDR1 is SGHVS and CDR2 FQNEAQ. The CDR3 totals 15 residues. V trimming: 6 bases; J trimming: 7 bases; junction bases outside the gene matches: 9. This CDR3 is CASRAVAGVDGELFF. The DNA of the CDR3 is TGTGCCAGCAGAGCGGTAGCGGGAGTGGACGGGGAGCTGTTTTTT.

This clone showed up just a few times. The J gene is TRBJ1-6, the V gene TRBV6-6, with TRBD1 matching 9 bases. Trimming at V came to 6 bases and at J to 8 bases, leaving 8 bases not matched to a gene. CDR3 length: 15 amino acids. CDR1 is MNHNY and CDR2 is SVGAGI in the germline V gene (reference sequence). CDR3 nucleotide sequence: TGTGCCAGCAGCCGGGGGGGACAGGGTGATTCACCCCTCCACTTT. Its protein product is CASSRGGQGDSPLHF.

This clone was seen only a few times. The chain recombines TRBV11-2 with TRBJ1-2; the D gene is possibly TRBD1 (5 bases). This CDR3 is 14 amino acids long. V gave up 5 bases and J gave up 2 bases, with 12 bases separating them. Germline CDR1 is SGHAT and CDR2 is FQNNGV. CDR3 sequence reads: CASSAGTGNYGYTF. Written as DNA, the CDR3 is TGTGCCAGCAGCGCCGGGACGGGGAACTATGGCTACACCTTC.

The rearrangement joins TRBV7-6 to TRBJ1-1; D ambiguous. Germline lookup yields CDR1 SGHVS and CDR2 FNYEAQ. Trimming pared 3 bases from V and 1 base from J, leaving 6 bases between. The CDR3 totals 13 residues. The CDR3 loop is CASSFEQNTEAFF. The CDR3 DNA is TGTGCCAGCAGCTTTGAACAGAACACTGAAGCTTTCTTT.